Listed here are 9 T cell receptor beta chains from one sample, sequenced in a study of cytomegalovirus exposure and HLA in healthy donors. The primer mix had 60 Vbeta and 13 Jbeta primers. Sequencing was performed with immunoSEQ multiplex PCR; in TCRdb, only in-frame clones are kept and a portion is missing. This sample has some 99,000 clones, with about two thirds found just once. Input material: PBMCs. The receptor set was obtained from a woman aged 65 to 85 in good health and CMV-seropositive.

V gene TRBV7-9 combines with J gene TRBJ2-1, with 12 bases lining up with TRBD2. The V gene end was trimmed by 2 bases and the J gene end by 6 bases; junction bases not matched to a gene: 5. The CDR3 spans 16 residues. Germline values: CDR1 SEHNR, CDR2 FQNEAQ (reference sequence). The CDR3 protein is CASSLRTSGGSNEQFF. For the CDR3, the DNA is TGTGCCAGCAGCTTAAGAACTAGCGGGGGGAGCAATGAGCAGTTCTTC. Variable domain in full (rest from reference TRBV7-9 and TRBJ2-1): DTGVSQNPRHKITKRGQNVTFRCDPISEHNRLYWYRQTLGQGPEFLTYFQNEAQLEKSRLLSDRFSAERPKGSFSTLEIQRTEQGDSAMYLCASSLRTSGGSNEQFFGPGTRLTVL.

Concerning this clone: This sample includes further DNA sequences coding for the same CDR3. The chain couples TRBV6-6 to TRBJ1-1, with D maybe TRBD1 (6 bases). This CDR3 has 13 amino acids. CDR1 is MNHNY, CDR2 SVGAGI, per germline (reference sequence). V lost 5 bases, J lost 4 bases, and 11 bases lay in between. The CDR3 protein is CASSKDSSTEAFF. In DNA, the CDR3 is TGTGCCAGCAGTAAGGACAGTTCCACTGAAGCTTTCTTT.

This clone was detected only a few times. The chain recombines TRBV29-1 with TRBJ2-3, with 7 nucleotides matching TRBD1. Trimming removed 4 bases from V and 2 bases from J; junction bases left unmatched: 3. Germline V gene lookup returns CDR1 SQVTM and CDR2 ANQGSEA. The CDR3 contains 13 residues. The CDR3 loop reads CSVAGQTTDTQYF. CDR3 nucleotides: TGCAGCGTTGCGGGACAGACCACAGATACGCAGTATTTT.

V gene TRBV6-5 combines with J gene TRBJ1-5; TRBD1 matches 8 bases. V was pared by 5 bases and J by 2 bases, with 5 bases of the junction left unmatched. The CDR3 is 15 amino acids. The germline gives CDR1 MNHEY, CDR2 SVGAGI. The CDR3 bases are TGTGCCAGCAGTGTAGACAGGGGTGGCAATCAGCCCCAGCATTTT. Protein product: CASSVDRGGNQPQHF.

The V call is TRBV5-1, the J call TRBJ1-1, with unresolved D. V was cut by 6 bases and J by 0 bases, with 12 bases left in between. Germline V gene data show CDR1 as SGHRS and CDR2 as YFSETQ. The CDR3 length is 14 residues. The CDR3 reads CASNPASLNTEAFF. The CDR3 bases are TGCGCCAGCAACCCCGCCAGTTTGAACACTGAAGCTTTCTTT.

The chain couples TRBV30 to TRBJ2-5; a possible D gene is TRBD1 (5 bases). The V gene's germline CDR1 is GTSNPN and CDR2 SVGIG (reference sequence). Trimming cost V 5 bases and J 0 bases, with 13 bases left between them. The CDR3 is 14 amino acids. CDR3 protein: CAWAGMGNQETQYF. The CDR3 DNA sequence: TGTGCCTGGGCAGGGATGGGAAACCAAGAGACCCAGTACTTC.

This clone was counted a single time. V and J are TRBV19 and TRBJ2-3; D is unresolved. The CDR3 has 11 amino acids. Trimming stripped 3 bases from V and 5 bases from J, with 3 bases between. CDR1 and CDR2 (germline): LNHDA, SQIVND (reference sequence). CDR3 protein: CASSIRDTQYF. In DNA, the CDR3 is TGTGCCAGTAGTATTCGAGATACGCAGTATTTT. Full variable domain (outside the CDR3, taken from reference TRBV19 and TRBJ2-3): DGGITQSPKYLFRKEGQNVTLSCEQNLNHDAMYWYRQDPGQGLRLIYYSQIVNDFQKGDIAEGYSVSREKKESFPLTVTSAQKNPTAFYLCASSIRDTQYFGPGTRLTVL.

The rearrangement links TRBV27 to TRBJ2-7, with D tentatively TRBD1 (6 bases). The CDR3 runs 13 residues. Deletions cut 4 bases from V and 4 bases from J, with 11 bases between. CDR1 is MNHEY and CDR2 is SMNVEV in the germline V gene (reference sequence). The CDR3 coding sequence is TGTGCCAGCAGTTCCGGACAGTCTTACGAGCAGTACTTC. Amino acid sequence: CASSSGQSYEQYF.

V and J are TRBV6-6 and TRBJ2-3, with TRBD2 as a possible D gene (6 bases). Germline V gives CDR1 MNHNY, CDR2 SVGAGI (reference sequence). The germline V and J ends were trimmed by 6 bases and 0 bases, with 10 bases remaining between them. The CDR3 loop spans 14 amino acids. The CDR3, as DNA: TGTGCCAGCAGGACTAGTTTGAGCACAGATACGCAGTATTTT. This translates into CASRTSLSTDTQYF.